These 19 T cell receptor beta chains originate from one sample sequenced in a study of blood T cells in healthy people across ages. A J-beta primer mix and a sample-barcoded 5' primer were used in a second PCR of about 6 to 12 cycles. TCRdb itself ran the 5' RACE reads through MiXCR, one entry per CDR3 protein. The data contain roughly 800,000 distinct CDR3 sequences, 20% to 25% of them singletons. This sample was shared with a second study, whose subject was T cells of mothers and their children.

The sequenced sample was blood. The source is a boy aged 10-17 years in good health.

This clonotype was observed a single time. The rearrangement joins TRBV6-2 or TRBV6-3 to TRBJ2-7; the D gene is possibly TRBD1 (6 bases). The germline V and J ends were trimmed by 6 bases and 0 bases, with 21 bases remaining between them. Germline-derived CDR1 and CDR2 are MNHEY and SVGEGT. The length of the CDR3 is 17 residues. The CDR3 bases are TGTGCCAGCAGCCCCTCAATTGACAGGTTGAGCTCCTACGAGCAGTACTTC. It encodes CASSPSIDRLSSYEQYF.

The V gene is TRBV29-1, the J gene TRBJ2-2, with TRBD2 identical over 11 bases. The V gene end was trimmed by 7 bases and the J gene end by 6 bases; junction bases not matched to a gene: 4. Germline loops: CDR1 SQVTM, CDR2 ANQGSEA. The CDR3 has 13 residues. The CDR3 spells CSALAGGAGELFF. In DNA, the CDR3 is TGCAGCGCCTTAGCGGGAGGGGCCGGGGAGCTGTTTTTT.

The genes are TRBV11-2 and TRBJ2-1; D unresolved. Germline V gene sequence: CDR1 SGHAT, CDR2 FQNNGV. The V end was cut by 3 bases, the J end by 0 bases, with 9 bases between. There are 15 residues in the CDR3. The CDR3 DNA is TGTGCCAGCAGCTTGATTACGGGCTCCTACAATGAGCAGTTCTTC. This gives the protein CASSLITGSYNEQFF.

V is TRBV2 and J is TRBJ2-1; TRBD1 matches 10 bases. CDR3 length: 17 amino acids. Germline trimming cut 5 bases from V and 2 bases from J; bases unmatched to any gene: 9. Germline loops: CDR1 SNHLY, CDR2 FYNNEI. This CDR3 reads CASSRTGGMTPYNEQFF. CDR3 coding DNA: TGTGCCAGCAGTCGGACAGGGGGTATGACCCCCTACAATGAGCAGTTCTTC.

V and J are TRBV6-5 and TRBJ1-1, with a tentative D call TRBD1 (5 bases). Germline-derived CDR1 and CDR2 are MNHEY and SVGAGI. Trimming pared 11 bases from V and 5 bases from J, leaving 18 bases between. The CDR3 spans 13 residues. The CDR3 coding sequence is TGTGCCGTACGTCACGGTGGGGGTACTGAAGCTTTCTTT. This sequence encodes CAVRHGGGTEAFF.

The chain links TRBV27 to TRBJ2-5, with D tentatively TRBD1 (7 bases). The V and J ends lost 5 bases and 5 bases respectively, with 18 bases between them. CDR1 MNHEY and CDR2 SMNVEV come from the germline V gene (reference sequence). This CDR3 is built from 15 residues. Written as DNA, the CDR3 is TGTGCCAGCAGTCAATGGACAGGTCGGGAGGAGACCCAGTACTTC. Its translation is CASSQWTGREETQYF.

V gene TRBV20-1 combines with J gene TRBJ2-1; D remains unclear. V was clipped by 0 bases and J by 4 bases, with 22 bases between them. CDR3 length equals 18 residues. Germline V CDR1 and CDR2: DFQATT, SNEGSKA (reference sequence). The CDR3 protein is CSARDLYGYPEAYNEQFF. The CDR3 DNA reads TGCAGTGCTAGAGATCTCTATGGCTACCCCGAGGCGTACAATGAGCAGTTCTTC.

This chain links TRBV4-3 with TRBJ2-5; TRBD2 matches 12 bases. Germline CDR1 is LGHNA and CDR2 is YSLEER. V was pared by 1 base and J by 3 bases, with 9 bases of the junction left unmatched. The CDR3 covers 18 residues. The DNA of the CDR3 is TGCGCCAGCAGCCAAGTATGGGCTAGCGGGGGGGCGGAAGAGACCCAGTACTTC. Translation: CASSQVWASGGAEETQYF.

The chain combines TRBV28 with TRBJ2-4; possible D gene TRBD1, 6 bases. Trimming left V 3 bases short and J 4 bases short, with 10 bases between. Germline assignment: CDR1 MDHEN and CDR2 SYDVKM. The CDR3 covers 14 residues. CDR3 coding DNA: TGTGCCAGCAGTTTTCGGGACAATAAAAACATTCAGTACTTC. Translated, it gives CASSFRDNKNIQYF.

The V and J genes are TRBV6-5 and TRBJ2-5; 9 bases map to TRBD1. Germline values: CDR1 MNHEY, CDR2 SVGAGI. J gave up 2 bases and V 5 bases, and 9 bases lay outside the gene matches. The CDR3 extends over 16 amino acids. The CDR3 coding sequence is TGTGCCAGCAGTGTACTTAAGGGACAGGGACAAGAGACCCAGTACTTC. Its protein is CASSVLKGQGQETQYF.

This chain joins TRBV7-2 and TRBJ2-5, with TRBD1 matching over 7 bases. CDR3 length equals 14 residues. J gave up 5 bases and V 5 bases, and 8 bases lay outside the gene matches. Germline V gene lookup returns CDR1 SGHTA and CDR2 FQGNSA. The chain's CDR3 is CASSRTGEVETQYF. The CDR3 bases are TGTGCCAGCAGCCGAACAGGGGAAGTTGAGACCCAGTACTTC.

This chain uses TRBV28 with TRBJ2-5; D unclear. Germline CDR1 reads MDHEN; CDR2 reads SYDVKM. This CDR3 has 12 amino acids. V lost 2 bases, J lost 6 bases, and 7 bases lay in between. The CDR3 reads CASSLSLQTQYF. In nucleotides, the CDR3 is TGTGCCAGCAGTTTAAGCTTGCAGACCCAGTACTTC.

This rearrangement joins TRBV9 to TRBJ1-2, with no clear D. Germline loops: CDR1 SGDLS, CDR2 YYNGEE. V gave up 0 bases and J gave up 5 bases, with 5 bases separating them. The CDR3 runs 12 residues. CDR3 bases: TGTGCCAGCAGCGTAGGGTTTTATGGCTACACCTTC. It yields the protein CASSVGFYGYTF.

The rearrangement joins TRBV6-5 to TRBJ2-7; 9 positions agree with TRBD1. Germline loops: CDR1 MNHEY, CDR2 SVGAGI. With 0 bases clipped from V and 4 bases from J, the junction kept 1 base outside the gene matches. The CDR3 has 14 residues. The chain's CDR3 is CASSYSGQGYEQYF. DNA for the CDR3: TGTGCCAGCAGTTACTCGGGACAGGGTTACGAGCAGTACTTC.

V and J are TRBV6-2 or TRBV6-3 and TRBJ1-2, with D perhaps matching TRBD1 (6 bases). Trimming took off 0 bases at V and 6 bases at J, with 17 bases between the two ends. From germline, CDR1 is MNHEY and CDR2 SVGEGT. This CDR3 comprises 16 residues. CDR3 sequence reads: CASSYSNRRGKNGYTF. The CDR3 nucleotides read TGTGCCAGCAGTTACTCGAACCGGAGGGGGAAGAATGGCTACACCTTC.

The rearrangement uses TRBV2 and TRBJ1-1, with 9 bases identical to TRBD1. J was trimmed by 3 bases and V by 5 bases; bases with no gene match: 4. The germline V gene has CDR1 SNHLY and CDR2 FYNNEI. The CDR3 runs to 14 residues. CDR3 loop: CASSFWTGDTEAFF. CDR3 in DNA: TGTGCCAGCAGTTTCTGGACAGGGGACACTGAAGCTTTCTTT.

This chain joins TRBV14 and TRBJ2-3, with no clear D. Per germline, CDR1 SGHDN and CDR2 FVKESK. V lost 4 bases, J lost 4 bases, and 12 bases lay in between. The CDR3 contains 14 residues. DNA of the CDR3: TGTGCCAGCAGCCCTCCAACACATCCAGATACGCAGTATTTT. Translating gives CASSPPTHPDTQYF.

The chain combines TRBV4-1 with TRBJ2-1; D unresolved. V shed 1 base and J shed 6 bases, with 10 bases lying between them. Germline V gives CDR1 MGHRA, CDR2 YSYEKL. The CDR3 is 14 amino acids. The CDR3 DNA is TGCGCCAGCAGCCAAGGTCCTTGGGGCAATGAGCAGTTCTTC. Amino acids: CASSQGPWGNEQFF.

The chain employs TRBV6-5 and TRBJ1-6; no clear D gene. CDR1 MNHEY and CDR2 SVGAGI come from the germline V gene. The V end was cut by 10 bases, the J end by 0 bases, with 13 bases between. The CDR3 spans 15 residues. CDR3 in amino acids: CATFVRSSYNSPLHF. CDR3 DNA sequence: TGTGCCACTTTTGTTAGGAGCTCCTATAATTCACCCCTCCACTTT.